Sequencing of this TCR beta chain was carried out in a study of T cell clones after liver transplantation. The CDR3 spans 16 residues. V was trimmed by 6 bases and J by 3 bases, leaving 20 bases between them. Germline CDR1 SGHAT, CDR2 FQNNGV. Repertoires were generated with immunoSEQ multiplex PCR, while TCRdb's copy carries only in-frame clones and drops some. The sample has tens of thousands of clones, about 95% seen once. The origin of this receptor is a human patient who received a liver transplant. Some T cells may have come from the graft donor. The V call is TRBV11-2, the J call TRBJ1-1, with a tentative D call TRBD1 (6 bases). Sequences were derived from CD8+ T cells from blood, sampled 12 months after liver transplant. The DNA of the CDR3 is TGTGCCAGCAGAGCCTGGGGGGCGCGAAAGGACACTGAAGCTTTCTTT. Its protein product is CASRAWGARKDTEAFF. The full variable domain, its missing parts supplied by reference TRBV11-2 and TRBJ1-1, is EAGVAQSPRYKIIEKRQSVAFWCNPISGHATLYWYQQILGQGPKLLIQFQNNGVVDDSQLPKDRFSAERLKGVDSTLKIQPAKLEDSAVYLCASRAWGARKDTEAFFGQGTRLTVV.